The 24 T cell receptor beta chains presented below share a single source sample, sequenced in a study of blood T cell repertoires in COVID-19. The repertoire was sequenced with immunoSEQ multiplex PCR; TCRdb's copy has only in-frame clones and lacks some. Of about 320,000 clones in the sample, around 90% were seen once. Sequenced sample: PBMCs or T cells enriched from blood (not recorded which). These receptors came from a man under 40 who had recovered from COVID-19.

Only a few counts were recorded for this clone. This chain links TRBV19 with TRBJ1-1; TRBD1 matches 9 bases. This CDR3 contains 16 residues. The ends lost 6 bases at V and 4 bases at J; junction bases unmatched: 12. Germline lookup yields CDR1 LNHDA and CDR2 SQIVND (reference sequence). The CDR3 coding sequence is TGTGCCAGTAGCCCTGGACAGGGGTTGGTCGGCACTGAAGCTTTCTTT. Protein sequence: CASSPGQGLVGTEAFF.

This chain uses TRBV4-1 with TRBJ2-2; TRBD1 might be the D (5 bases). The V and J ends lost 1 base and 1 base respectively, with 13 bases between them. Per the germline V gene, CDR1 is MGHRA and CDR2 is YSYEKL. The CDR3 has 17 residues. CDR3 region: CASSQVLTVENTGELFF. The DNA of the CDR3 is TGCGCCAGCAGCCAAGTTTTGACAGTTGAGAACACCGGGGAGCTGTTTTTT.

The J gene is TRBJ2-7, the V gene TRBV7-9; weak D call: TRBD2 (6 bases). Trimming stripped 3 bases from V and 1 base from J, with 10 bases between. Germline-derived CDR1 and CDR2 are SEHNR and FQNEAQ (reference sequence). The CDR3 spans 14 residues. The CDR3 nucleotides read TGTGCCAGCAGCTTGCGGGGAGAGTCCTACGAGCAGTACTTC. This translates into CASSLRGESYEQYF.

This rearrangement joins TRBV29-1 to TRBJ1-2; D is possibly TRBD1 (6 bases). V was pared by 8 bases and J by 5 bases, with 18 bases between. Germline CDR1 reads SQVTM; CDR2 reads ANQGSEA. The length of the CDR3 is 13 residues. The chain's CDR3 is CSTLGGQSYGYTF. In DNA form, the CDR3 reads TGCAGCACCCTCGGGGGGCAGAGTTATGGCTACACCTTC.

The gene calls are TRBV19 and TRBJ2-7, with 7 bases aligning to TRBD1. CDR3 length: 15 amino acids. Germline V gene data show CDR1 as LNHDA and CDR2 as SQIVND (reference sequence). J gave up 3 bases and V 6 bases, and 11 bases lay outside the gene matches. CDR3: CASRETTGSFYEQYF. CDR3 in DNA: TGTGCCAGTAGAGAAACGACAGGGTCGTTCTACGAGCAGTACTTC.

V usage is TRBV5-1 and J usage is TRBJ2-3; 11 nucleotides match TRBD2. The CDR3 totals 15 residues. V shed 5 bases and J 6 bases; nucleotides not matched to a gene: 8. Germline V lookup: CDR1 SGHRS, CDR2 YFSETQ. CDR3 nucleotides: TGCGCCAGCAGGTTAGCGGGGGGGCGTTTGGATACGCAGTATTTT. Its protein is CASRLAGGRLDTQYF. Filled out from reference TRBV5-1 and TRBJ2-3, the complete variable domain reads KAGVTQTPRYLIKTRGQQVTLSCSPISGHRSVSWYQQTPGQGLQFLFEYFSETQRNKGNFPGRFSGRQFSNSRSEMNVSTLELGDSALYLCASRLAGGRLDTQYFGPGTRLTVL.

This sequence joins TRBV19 and TRBJ2-1; D is uncertain. V was trimmed by 3 bases and J by 0 bases, leaving 9 bases between them. This CDR3 has 15 amino acids. Germline CDR1 and CDR2: LNHDA and SQIVND (reference sequence). For the CDR3, the DNA is TGTGCCAGTAGTATTATGGAGAGCTCCTACAATGAGCAGTTCTTC. Its protein product is CASSIMESSYNEQFF.

This clone came up once. The chain couples TRBV2 to TRBJ1-6, with 8 positions matching TRBD1. J was trimmed by 3 bases and V by 6 bases; bases with no gene match: 7. The germline V gene has CDR1 SNHLY and CDR2 FYNNEI. This CDR3 is 16 amino acids long. CDR3 sequence: CASRADRGSYNSPLHF. The DNA of the CDR3 is TGTGCCAGCAGGGCCGACAGGGGTAGCTATAATTCACCCCTCCACTTT.

The rearrangement uses TRBV4-2 and TRBJ2-1; a weak D match, TRBD2 (6 bases). This CDR3 has 14 residues. Germline V gives CDR1 LGHNA, CDR2 YNFKEQ. Trimming removed 1 base at V and 9 bases at J, with 13 bases between. The CDR3: CASSQAVFGGEQFF. In DNA form, the CDR3 reads TGTGCCAGCAGCCAAGCGGTGTTCGGGGGTGAGCAGTTCTTC.

Notes on this clone: This sample includes further DNA sequences coding for the same CDR3. V usage is TRBV5-1 and J usage is TRBJ1-5; 7 nucleotides agree with TRBD1. Trimming at V came to 0 bases and at J to 3 bases, leaving 3 bases not matched to a gene. The CDR3 covers 15 residues. The germline V gene has CDR1 SGHRS and CDR2 YFSETQ. Here the CDR3 DNA reads TGCGCCAGCAGCTTGGGACAGGGTCTCAATCAGCCCCAGCATTTT. Translation gives CASSLGQGLNQPQHF.

The CDR3 DNA follows: TGTGCCAGCAGCCGGACAGGGGGCGCGGGGGAGCTGTTTTTT. It is translated as CASSRTGGAGELFF. The chain joins TRBV7-9 to TRBJ2-2; 11 bases are a match to TRBD1. The CDR3 sequence is 14 residues long. V lost 5 bases to trimming and J lost 8 bases; unmatched junction nucleotides: 4. Per germline, CDR1 SEHNR and CDR2 FQNEAQ (reference sequence). The full variable domain, in which reference TRBV7-9 and TRBJ2-2 provide the parts outside the CDR3, is DTGVSQNPRHKITKRGQNVTFRCDPISEHNRLYWYRQTLGQGPEFLTYFQNEAQLEKSRLLSDRFSAERPKGSFSTLEIQRTEQGDSAMYLCASSRTGGAGELFFGEGSRLTVL.

V gene TRBV27 combines with J gene TRBJ2-1; D is possibly TRBD2 (7 bases). The CDR3 has 17 residues. The germline V gene has CDR1 MNHEY and CDR2 SMNVEV (reference sequence). Trimming pared 3 bases from V and 3 bases from J, leaving 18 bases between. The CDR3 sequence: CASSLNLGGDLYNEQFF. The CDR3 DNA reads as TGTGCCAGCAGTTTGAACTTAGGGGGGGACCTCTACAATGAGCAGTTCTTC.

CDR3 protein: CASSIGRGVNTEAFF. The CDR3 DNA follows: TGTGCCAGTAGTATAGGGAGGGGCGTGAACACTGAAGCTTTCTTT. The rearrangement uses TRBV19 and TRBJ1-1; a weak D match, TRBD1 (5 bases). CDR1 is LNHDA and CDR2 is SQIVND in the germline V gene (reference sequence). Trimming took off 1 base at V and 0 bases at J, with 9 bases between the two ends. This CDR3 has 15 residues. The entire variable domain, with the rest obtained from reference TRBV19 and TRBJ1-1, is as follows: DGGITQSPKYLFRKEGQNVTLSCEQNLNHDAMYWYRQDPGQGLRLIYYSQIVNDFQKGDIAEGYSVSREKKESFPLTVTSAQKNPTAFYLCASSIGRGVNTEAFFGQGTRLTVV.

The chain has TRBV19 and TRBJ1-5; 7 bases are shared with TRBD1. This CDR3 spans 14 amino acids. The germline CDR1 and CDR2 sequences are LNHDA and SQIVND (reference sequence). Trimming at V came to 7 bases and at J to 5 bases, leaving 8 bases not matched to a gene. Written as DNA, the CDR3 is TGTGCCAGTACCCAGGGGGGAGTCGATCAGCCCCAGCATTTT. The encoded protein is CASTQGGVDQPQHF. The full variable domain, with the rest looked up from reference TRBV19 and TRBJ1-5, is DGGITQSPKYLFRKEGQNVTLSCEQNLNHDAMYWYRQDPGQGLRLIYYSQIVNDFQKGDIAEGYSVSREKKESFPLTVTSAQKNPTAFYLCASTQGGVDQPQHFGDGTRLSIL.

About this clone: This same CDR3 is encoded by further DNA sequences in the sample. The V and J genes are TRBV4-1 and TRBJ1-1, with 7 bases fitting TRBD1. Germline trimming cut 6 bases from V and 0 bases from J; bases unmatched to any gene: 1. The CDR3 sequence is 13 residues long. CDR1 and CDR2 from the germline V gene are MGHRA and YSYEKL. CDR3 region: CASSDRVNTEAFF. The DNA of the CDR3 is TGCGCCAGCAGTGACAGGGTGAACACTGAAGCTTTCTTT.

V gene TRBV5-1 combines with J gene TRBJ1-2; D not resolved. The germline V gene encodes CDR1 SGHRS and CDR2 YFSETQ. V lost 0 bases, J lost 2 bases, and 8 bases lay in between. The CDR3 totals 14 residues. This CDR3 is CASSLAQTNYGYTF. The CDR3 bases are TGCGCCAGCAGCTTGGCACAGACAAACTATGGCTACACCTTC.

The rearrangement links TRBV19 to TRBJ1-1; no clear D. Germline V CDR1 and CDR2: LNHDA, SQIVND (reference sequence). The V gene lost 4 bases and the J gene lost 0 bases, with 6 bases spanning the gap. The CDR3 consists of 13 residues. The CDR3 loop reads CASSKEMNTEAFF. The CDR3 nucleotides read TGTGCCAGTAGTAAGGAGATGAACACTGAAGCTTTCTTT.

V gene TRBV19 combines with J gene TRBJ2-1; TRBD2 is a possible D gene (6 bases). V gave up 3 bases and J gave up 0 bases, with 9 bases separating them. CDR3 size: 15 residues. Germline assignment: CDR1 LNHDA and CDR2 SQIVND (reference sequence). In nucleotides, the CDR3 is TGTGCCAGTAGTATCGACGGGAGCTCCTACAATGAGCAGTTCTTC. Encoded protein: CASSIDGSSYNEQFF.

The rearrangement joins TRBV14 to TRBJ1-6; D unresolved. The CDR3 is made up of 12 amino acids. The V end was cut by 0 bases, the J end by 14 bases, with 8 bases between. Germline CDR1 SGHDN, CDR2 FVKESK. The chain's CDR3 is CASSQDSGTLHF. Here the CDR3 DNA reads TGTGCCAGCAGCCAAGATTCCGGGACCCTCCACTTT.

This clone was observed a few times. V is TRBV10-1 and J is TRBJ2-3, with 7 bases identical to TRBD2. CDR3 size: 15 residues. The trim removed 6 bases at V and 0 bases at J, leaving 6 bases unmatched. CDR1 and CDR2 (germline): WNHNN, SYGVQD (reference sequence). This CDR3 reads CASSPSGFSTDTQYF. CDR3 nucleotides: TGCGCCAGCAGCCCTAGCGGCTTTAGCACAGATACGCAGTATTTT.

J is TRBJ2-2 and V is TRBV18, with D perhaps matching TRBD1 (5 bases). Germline assignment: CDR1 KGHSH and CDR2 LQKENI. Deletions cut 6 bases from V and 7 bases from J, with 12 bases between. The length of the CDR3 is 13 residues. The CDR3 DNA is TGTGCCAGCTCTGGCCAGGGCAGCGGGGAGCTGTTTTTT. It encodes CASSGQGSGELFF. Based on the CDR3 plus reference TRBV18 and TRBJ2-2, the full variable domain is NAGVMQNPRHLVRRRGQEARLRCSPMKGHSHVYWYRQLPEEGLKFMVYLQKENIIDESGMPKERFSAEFPKEGPSILRIQQVVRGDSAAYFCASSGQGSGELFFGEGSRLTVL.

The rearrangement joins TRBV30 to TRBJ2-5, with D possibly TRBD1 on 5 matching bases. Looked up from germline, CDR1 is GTSNPN and CDR2 is SVGIG (reference sequence). Trimming cost V 0 bases and J 1 base, with 15 bases left between them. The CDR3 has 16 amino acids. DNA of the CDR3: TGTGCCTGGAGTGTACCTAAGGGGTGGGGCCAAGAGACCCAGTACTTC. This encodes CAWSVPKGWGQETQYF.

The chain links TRBV11-2 to TRBJ1-5, with 8 bases aligning to TRBD1. The CDR3 length is 15 residues. With V trimmed by 1 base and J by 3 bases, 2 bases remained unmatched. Germline CDR1 and CDR2: SGHAT and FQNNGV. The CDR3 nucleotides read TGTGCCAGCAGCTTAGGGGACAGGTTCAATCAGCCCCAGCATTTT. Translation gives CASSLGDRFNQPQHF.

The CDR3 DNA sequence: TGTGAAGGACAGTCCTACGAGCAGTACTTC. It encodes CEGQSYEQYF. V and J are TRBV7-9 and TRBJ2-7; tentative D call: TRBD1 (6 bases). Germline CDR1 SEHNR, CDR2 FQNEAQ (reference sequence). The CDR3 totals 10 residues.